This TCR beta chain was observed in a study of T-cell reconstitution after alpha-beta-depleted transplantation in children. General study findings and limits: From newly produced T cells came most of the T-cell counts and diversity one year after transplant. Alpha-beta T cells present about two months after transplant were reported to originate from several hundred expanded graft clones. Day-60 TCRbeta diversity that was high in some patients was derived from surviving recipient T cells and thymic progenitors.

This CDR3 is 17 amino acids long. Looked up from germline, CDR1 is SGDLS and CDR2 is YYNGEE. Trimming removed 3 bases from V and 3 bases from J; junction bases left unmatched: 11. A word on this clonotype: Its antigen is currently unknown.

During its preparation, the TCRbeta library received unique molecular identifiers. TCRdb re-called the PCR reads through MiXCR, storing one row per CDR3 protein. The sample yields more than 40,000 distinct CDR3 sequences, roughly 50% seen once. V is TRBV9 and J is TRBJ2-1; 8 bases agree with TRBD1. The TCR was taken from a boy less than two years old with SCID, due to receive a stem cell transplant. The sequencing used peripheral blood, collected before TCRalphabeta/CD19-depleted stem cell transplant. CDR3 DNA: TGTGCCAGCAGCGATCGGCCCGGGACAGGAGTCTACAATGAGCAGTTCTTC. As protein: CASSDRPGTGVYNEQFF.